This T cell receptor (beta chain) derives from a study of blood T cell repertoires in COVID-19. Overall study: Acute and convalescent COVID-19 specimens originated in the United States, Italy and Spain. PBMCs, B-cell-depleted T cells, or T cells were the source of the cDNA or gDNA that made up the material.

Clones were sequenced by immunoSEQ multiplex PCR, and TCRdb holds only the in-frame ones, with some missing. The table lists around 220,000 clones, around 84% of them singletons, with about 20% in the top ten. V trimming: 0 bases; J trimming: 4 bases; junction bases outside the gene matches: 10. The CDR3 runs 17 residues. Germline assignment: CDR1 SGDLS and CDR2 YYNGEE. This rearrangement joins TRBV9 to TRBJ2-5; 9 bases map to TRBD2. This sequence was found in a man aged 25 to 40 with active or convalescent COVID-19. Sequencing was carried out using peripheral blood. CDR3 amino acids: CASSVEAGGGTAETQYF. CDR3 coding DNA: TGTGCCAGCAGCGTAGAAGCGGGGGGCGGGACCGCAGAGACCCAGTACTTC.